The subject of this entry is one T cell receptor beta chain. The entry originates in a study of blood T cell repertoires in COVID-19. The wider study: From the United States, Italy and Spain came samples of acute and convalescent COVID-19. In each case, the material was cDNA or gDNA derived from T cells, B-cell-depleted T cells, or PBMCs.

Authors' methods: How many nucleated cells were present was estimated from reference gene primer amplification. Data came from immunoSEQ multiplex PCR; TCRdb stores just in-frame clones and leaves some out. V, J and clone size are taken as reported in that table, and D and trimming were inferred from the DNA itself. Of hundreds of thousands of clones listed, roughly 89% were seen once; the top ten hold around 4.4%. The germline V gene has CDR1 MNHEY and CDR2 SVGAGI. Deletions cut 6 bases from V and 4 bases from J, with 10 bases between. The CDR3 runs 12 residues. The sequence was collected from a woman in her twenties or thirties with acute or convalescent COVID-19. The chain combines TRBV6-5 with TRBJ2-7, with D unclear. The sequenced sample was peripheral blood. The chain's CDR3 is CASRAVGYEQYF. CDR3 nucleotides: TGTGCCAGCAGGGCGGTGGGTTACGAGCAGTACTTC.